The rows below give T cell receptor beta chains drawn from one sample of a study of T cells in localized non-small cell lung cancer. Produced via immunoSEQ multiplex PCR; TCRdb's table is partial and in-frame only. The data contain about 70,000 clones, roughly nine tenths of them seen just once; the ten biggest clones take up less than 25%. The starting material was peripheral blood, obtained before any cancer treatment. Every receptor here comes from a male donor older than 55 with stage III squamous cell lung carcinoma. Each CDR3 is given with its conserved first and last residue. Fields, in order: D gene, J gene, V gene, clone size, CDR3 protein, CDR3 DNA. D genes are given only for firm matches. The size of a clone is reported for some rows only, either as once, few or many, or as a class for expanded clones.

.	TRBJ1-2	TRBV5-6	.	CASSLGQLLPVYGYTF	TGTGCCAGCAGCTTGGGGCAGCTTCTGCCAGTCTATGGCTACACCTTC
.	TRBJ2-2	TRBV9	.	CASSVGVDRRRTGELFF	TGTGCCAGCAGCGTAGGGGTCGACAGGAGACGAACCGGGGAGCTGTTTTTT
TRBD1	TRBJ1-3	TRBV10-3	.	CAISDPLDRAGNTIYF	TGTGCCATCAGTGATCCCCTCGACAGGGCTGGAAACACCATATATTTT
.	TRBJ2-3	TRBV5-1	.	CASSLESHHTDTQYF	TGCGCCAGCAGCTTGGAGAGCCACCACACAGATACGCAGTATTTT
.	TRBJ2-7	TRBV18	once	CASSPSGSYEQYF	TGTGCCAGCTCACCTTCAGGGTCCTACGAGCAGTACTTC
.	TRBJ2-2	TRBV19	.	CASRKGGNTGELFF	TGTGCCAGTAGAAAGGGGGGAAACACCGGGGAGCTGTTTTTT
.	TRBJ2-1	TRBV25-1	once	CASSEPQSYNEQFF	TGTGCCAGCAGTGAGCCACAGAGCTACAATGAGCAGTTCTTC
.	TRBJ1-5	TRBV19	.	CASSARPEQNQPQHF	TGTGCCAGTAGTGCACGACCGGAACAAAATCAGCCCCAGCATTTT
.	TRBJ2-2	TRBV19	.	CATSISGAYTGELFF	TGTGCCACCTCAATCTCAGGGGCCTACACCGGGGAGCTGTTTTTT
.	TRBJ2-2	TRBV5-4	.	CASSSRNRETTGELFF	TGTGCCAGCAGCTCCCGGAATAGGGAAACGACCGGGGAGCTGTTTTTT
.	TRBJ1-4	TRBV11-2	.	CASSPDGSLGEKLFF	TGTGCCAGCAGCCCAGATGGGTCCCTGGGCGAAAAACTGTTTTTT
.	TRBJ2-4	TRBV7-9	.	CASSPGTDSVIQYF	TGTGCCAGCAGCCCCGGGACCGATAGTGTCATTCAGTACTTC
TRBD2	TRBJ2-1	TRBV4-2	.	CASSQVDGGGAYNEQFF	TGTGCCAGCAGCCAAGTCGATGGTGGGGGGGCCTACAATGAGCAGTTCTTC
.	TRBJ1-1	TRBV19	.	CAIRTGNTEAFF	TGTGCCATACGGACGGGTAACACTGAAGCTTTCTTT
.	TRBJ2-5	TRBV4-1	few	CASSQDIQSGSQETQYF	TGCGCCAGCAGCCAAGACATCCAATCGGGATCCCAAGAGACCCAGTACTTC
.	TRBJ2-3	TRBV6-1	.	CASSAKGGRTDTQYF	TGTGCCAGCAGCGCTAAGGGGGGACGTACAGATACGCAGTATTTT
TRBD1	TRBJ2-2	TRBV11-3	once	CASSKRQGRGELFF	TGTGCCAGCAGCAAGCGACAGGGAAGAGGGGAGCTGTTTTTT
.	TRBJ2-7	TRBV2	.	CASSEALQGSGPIF	TGTGCCAGCAGTGAAGCGCTTCAGGGTTCAGGACCTATTTTC
.	TRBJ1-3	TRBV2	.	CASSEARQAAGNTIYF	TGTGCCAGCAGTGAAGCCCGCCAGGCAGCGGGAAACACCATATATTTT
TRBD1	TRBJ1-5	TRBV19	.	CASSIRGGQPQHF	TGTGCCAGTAGTATCAGGGGGGGTCAGCCCCAGCATTTT
.	TRBJ2-1	TRBV10-2	.	CASSETGTRGGDEQFF	TGCGCCAGCAGTGAAACGGGAACTCGCGGGGGCGATGAGCAGTTCTTC
TRBD1	TRBJ2-2	TRBV28	.	CASSLTRDRGLAGELFF	TGTGCCAGCAGTTTAACGCGGGACAGGGGGTTGGCCGGGGAGCTGTTTTTT
.	TRBJ1-1	TRBV19	few	CASSISRMNTEAFF	TGTGCCAGTAGTATATCGCGAATGAACACTGAAGCTTTCTTT
TRBD1	TRBJ1-2	TRBV18	.	CASSPEGQGAARLYGYTF	TGTGCCAGCTCACCAGAAGGACAGGGGGCAGCCCGCTTATATGGCTACACCTTC